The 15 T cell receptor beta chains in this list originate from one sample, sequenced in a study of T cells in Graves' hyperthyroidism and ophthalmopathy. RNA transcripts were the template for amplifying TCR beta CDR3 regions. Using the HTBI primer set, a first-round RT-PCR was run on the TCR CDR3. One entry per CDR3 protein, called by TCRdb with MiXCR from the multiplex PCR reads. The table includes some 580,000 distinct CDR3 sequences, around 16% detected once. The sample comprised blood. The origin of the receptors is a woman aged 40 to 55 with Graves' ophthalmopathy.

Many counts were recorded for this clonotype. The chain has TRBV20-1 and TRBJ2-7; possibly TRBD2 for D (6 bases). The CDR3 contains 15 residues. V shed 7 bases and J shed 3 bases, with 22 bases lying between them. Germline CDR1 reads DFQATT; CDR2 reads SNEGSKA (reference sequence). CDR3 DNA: TGCAGTGTGAGAGGCCGGGACTCATACATCTACGAGCAGTACTTC. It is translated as CSVRGRDSYIYEQYF.

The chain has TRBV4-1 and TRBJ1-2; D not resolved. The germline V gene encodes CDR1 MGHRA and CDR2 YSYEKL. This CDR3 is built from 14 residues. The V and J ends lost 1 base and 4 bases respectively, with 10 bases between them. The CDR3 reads CASSQGVTSYGYTF. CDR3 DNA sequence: TGCGCCAGCAGCCAAGGCGTGACAAGCTATGGCTACACCTTC.

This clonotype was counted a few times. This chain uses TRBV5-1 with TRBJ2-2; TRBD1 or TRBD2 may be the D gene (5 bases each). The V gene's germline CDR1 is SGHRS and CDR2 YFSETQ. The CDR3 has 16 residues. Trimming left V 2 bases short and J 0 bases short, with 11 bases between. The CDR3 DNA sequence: TGCGCCAGCAGCTTTCTGGGGGTTGCGAACACCGGGGAGCTGTTTTTT. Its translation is CASSFLGVANTGELFF.

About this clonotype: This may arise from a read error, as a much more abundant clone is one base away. CDR3 sequence: CASSYSYPNTGAFF. CDR3 nucleotides: TGTGCCAGCAGTTACTCCTACCCGAACACTGGAGCTTTCTTT. The chain joins TRBV6-6 to TRBJ1-1; D is undetermined. Per the germline V gene, CDR1 is MNHNY and CDR2 is SVGAGI (reference sequence). The CDR3 runs 14 residues.

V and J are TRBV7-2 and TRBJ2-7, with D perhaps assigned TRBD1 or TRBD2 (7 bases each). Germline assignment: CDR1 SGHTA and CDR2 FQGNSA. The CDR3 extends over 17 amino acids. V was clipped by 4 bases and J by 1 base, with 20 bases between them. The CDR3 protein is CASSSGGAGPQSYEQYF. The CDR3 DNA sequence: TGTGCCAGCAGCTCAGGGGGGGCAGGGCCTCAATCCTACGAGCAGTACTTC.

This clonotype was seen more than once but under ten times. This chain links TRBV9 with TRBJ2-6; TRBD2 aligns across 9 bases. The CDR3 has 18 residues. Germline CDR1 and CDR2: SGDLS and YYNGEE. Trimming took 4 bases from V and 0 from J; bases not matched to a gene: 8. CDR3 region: CASSPSGGPNSGANVLTF. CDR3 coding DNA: TGTGCCAGCAGCCCGAGCGGGGGGCCTAACTCTGGGGCCAACGTCCTGACTTTC. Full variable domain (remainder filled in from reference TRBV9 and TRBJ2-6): DSGVTQTPKHLITATGQRVTLRCSPRSGDLSVYWYQQSLDQGLQFLIQYYNGEERAKGNILERFSAQQFPDLHSELNLSSLELGDSALYFCASSPSGGPNSGANVLTFGAGSRLTVL.

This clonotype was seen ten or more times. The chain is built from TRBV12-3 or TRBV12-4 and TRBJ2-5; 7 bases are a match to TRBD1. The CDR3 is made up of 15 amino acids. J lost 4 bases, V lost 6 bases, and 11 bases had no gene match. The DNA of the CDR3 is TGTGCCAGCAGACAAACAGGGGTTCCAGCAGAGACCCAGTACTTC. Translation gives CASRQTGVPAETQYF.

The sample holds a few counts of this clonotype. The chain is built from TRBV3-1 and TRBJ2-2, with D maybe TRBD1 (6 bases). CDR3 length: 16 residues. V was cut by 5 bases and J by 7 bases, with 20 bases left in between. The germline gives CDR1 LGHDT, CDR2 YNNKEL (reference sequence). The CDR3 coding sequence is TGTGCCAGCAGCGACGAAGGGCAGGGGCTGGGCGGGGAGCTGTTTTTT. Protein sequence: CASSDEGQGLGGELFF. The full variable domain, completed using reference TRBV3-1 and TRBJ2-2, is DTAVSQTPKYLVTQMGNDKSIKCEQNLGHDTMYWYKQDSKKFLKIMFSYNNKELIINETVPNRFSPKSPDKAHLNLHINSLELGDSAVYFCASSDEGQGLGGELFFGEGSRLTVL.

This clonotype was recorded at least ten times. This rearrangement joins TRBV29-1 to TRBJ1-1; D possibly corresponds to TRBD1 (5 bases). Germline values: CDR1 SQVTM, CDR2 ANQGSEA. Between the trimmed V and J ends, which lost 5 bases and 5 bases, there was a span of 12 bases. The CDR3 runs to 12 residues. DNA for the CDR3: TGCAGCGTTAATACAGGAGGGACTGAAGCTTTCTTT. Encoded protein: CSVNTGGTEAFF.

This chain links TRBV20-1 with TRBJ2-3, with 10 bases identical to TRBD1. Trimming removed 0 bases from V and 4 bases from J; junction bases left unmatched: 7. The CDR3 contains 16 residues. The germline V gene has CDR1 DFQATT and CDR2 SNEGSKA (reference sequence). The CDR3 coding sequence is TGCAGTGCTAGAGACCCGGGACAGGGGAACGCAGATACGCAGTATTTT. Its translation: CSARDPGQGNADTQYF.

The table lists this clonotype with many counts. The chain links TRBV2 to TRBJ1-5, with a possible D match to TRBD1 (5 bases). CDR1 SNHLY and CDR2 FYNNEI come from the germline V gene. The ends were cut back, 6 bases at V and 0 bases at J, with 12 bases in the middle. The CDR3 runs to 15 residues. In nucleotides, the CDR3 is TGTGCCAGCAGCGGGACCGAATATAGCAATCAGCCCCAGCATTTT. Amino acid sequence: CASSGTEYSNQPQHF.

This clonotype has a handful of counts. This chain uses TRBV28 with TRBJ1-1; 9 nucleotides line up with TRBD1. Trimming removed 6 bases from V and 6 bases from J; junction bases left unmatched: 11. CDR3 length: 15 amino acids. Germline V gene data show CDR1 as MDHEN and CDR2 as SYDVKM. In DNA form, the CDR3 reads TGTGCCAGCAGCGATTATGGAGGGACAGGGCCTGAAGCTTTCTTT. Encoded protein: CASSDYGGTGPEAFF.

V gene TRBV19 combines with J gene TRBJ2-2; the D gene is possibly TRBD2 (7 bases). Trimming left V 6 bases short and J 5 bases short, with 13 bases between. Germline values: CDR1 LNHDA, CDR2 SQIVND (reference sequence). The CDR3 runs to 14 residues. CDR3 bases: TGTGCCAGTAGCAGGACTAGGGGGACCGGGGAGCTGTTTTTT. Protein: CASSRTRGTGELFF.

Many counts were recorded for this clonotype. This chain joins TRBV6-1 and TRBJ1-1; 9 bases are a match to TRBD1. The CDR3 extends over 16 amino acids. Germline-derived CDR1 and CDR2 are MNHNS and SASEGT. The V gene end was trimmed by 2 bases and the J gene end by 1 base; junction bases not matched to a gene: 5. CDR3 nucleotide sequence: TGTGCCAGCAGTGAATGGGACAGGGCGGGGAACACTGAAGCTTTCTTT. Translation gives CASSEWDRAGNTEAFF.

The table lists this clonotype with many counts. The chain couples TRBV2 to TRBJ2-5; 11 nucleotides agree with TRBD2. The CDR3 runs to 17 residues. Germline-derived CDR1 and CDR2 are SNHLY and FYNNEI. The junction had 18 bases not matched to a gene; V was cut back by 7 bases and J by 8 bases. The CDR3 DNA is TGTGCCAGCACCCCGGGCCTGGGACTAGCGGTCGGGGGAACCCAGTACTTC. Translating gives CASTPGLGLAVGGTQYF.